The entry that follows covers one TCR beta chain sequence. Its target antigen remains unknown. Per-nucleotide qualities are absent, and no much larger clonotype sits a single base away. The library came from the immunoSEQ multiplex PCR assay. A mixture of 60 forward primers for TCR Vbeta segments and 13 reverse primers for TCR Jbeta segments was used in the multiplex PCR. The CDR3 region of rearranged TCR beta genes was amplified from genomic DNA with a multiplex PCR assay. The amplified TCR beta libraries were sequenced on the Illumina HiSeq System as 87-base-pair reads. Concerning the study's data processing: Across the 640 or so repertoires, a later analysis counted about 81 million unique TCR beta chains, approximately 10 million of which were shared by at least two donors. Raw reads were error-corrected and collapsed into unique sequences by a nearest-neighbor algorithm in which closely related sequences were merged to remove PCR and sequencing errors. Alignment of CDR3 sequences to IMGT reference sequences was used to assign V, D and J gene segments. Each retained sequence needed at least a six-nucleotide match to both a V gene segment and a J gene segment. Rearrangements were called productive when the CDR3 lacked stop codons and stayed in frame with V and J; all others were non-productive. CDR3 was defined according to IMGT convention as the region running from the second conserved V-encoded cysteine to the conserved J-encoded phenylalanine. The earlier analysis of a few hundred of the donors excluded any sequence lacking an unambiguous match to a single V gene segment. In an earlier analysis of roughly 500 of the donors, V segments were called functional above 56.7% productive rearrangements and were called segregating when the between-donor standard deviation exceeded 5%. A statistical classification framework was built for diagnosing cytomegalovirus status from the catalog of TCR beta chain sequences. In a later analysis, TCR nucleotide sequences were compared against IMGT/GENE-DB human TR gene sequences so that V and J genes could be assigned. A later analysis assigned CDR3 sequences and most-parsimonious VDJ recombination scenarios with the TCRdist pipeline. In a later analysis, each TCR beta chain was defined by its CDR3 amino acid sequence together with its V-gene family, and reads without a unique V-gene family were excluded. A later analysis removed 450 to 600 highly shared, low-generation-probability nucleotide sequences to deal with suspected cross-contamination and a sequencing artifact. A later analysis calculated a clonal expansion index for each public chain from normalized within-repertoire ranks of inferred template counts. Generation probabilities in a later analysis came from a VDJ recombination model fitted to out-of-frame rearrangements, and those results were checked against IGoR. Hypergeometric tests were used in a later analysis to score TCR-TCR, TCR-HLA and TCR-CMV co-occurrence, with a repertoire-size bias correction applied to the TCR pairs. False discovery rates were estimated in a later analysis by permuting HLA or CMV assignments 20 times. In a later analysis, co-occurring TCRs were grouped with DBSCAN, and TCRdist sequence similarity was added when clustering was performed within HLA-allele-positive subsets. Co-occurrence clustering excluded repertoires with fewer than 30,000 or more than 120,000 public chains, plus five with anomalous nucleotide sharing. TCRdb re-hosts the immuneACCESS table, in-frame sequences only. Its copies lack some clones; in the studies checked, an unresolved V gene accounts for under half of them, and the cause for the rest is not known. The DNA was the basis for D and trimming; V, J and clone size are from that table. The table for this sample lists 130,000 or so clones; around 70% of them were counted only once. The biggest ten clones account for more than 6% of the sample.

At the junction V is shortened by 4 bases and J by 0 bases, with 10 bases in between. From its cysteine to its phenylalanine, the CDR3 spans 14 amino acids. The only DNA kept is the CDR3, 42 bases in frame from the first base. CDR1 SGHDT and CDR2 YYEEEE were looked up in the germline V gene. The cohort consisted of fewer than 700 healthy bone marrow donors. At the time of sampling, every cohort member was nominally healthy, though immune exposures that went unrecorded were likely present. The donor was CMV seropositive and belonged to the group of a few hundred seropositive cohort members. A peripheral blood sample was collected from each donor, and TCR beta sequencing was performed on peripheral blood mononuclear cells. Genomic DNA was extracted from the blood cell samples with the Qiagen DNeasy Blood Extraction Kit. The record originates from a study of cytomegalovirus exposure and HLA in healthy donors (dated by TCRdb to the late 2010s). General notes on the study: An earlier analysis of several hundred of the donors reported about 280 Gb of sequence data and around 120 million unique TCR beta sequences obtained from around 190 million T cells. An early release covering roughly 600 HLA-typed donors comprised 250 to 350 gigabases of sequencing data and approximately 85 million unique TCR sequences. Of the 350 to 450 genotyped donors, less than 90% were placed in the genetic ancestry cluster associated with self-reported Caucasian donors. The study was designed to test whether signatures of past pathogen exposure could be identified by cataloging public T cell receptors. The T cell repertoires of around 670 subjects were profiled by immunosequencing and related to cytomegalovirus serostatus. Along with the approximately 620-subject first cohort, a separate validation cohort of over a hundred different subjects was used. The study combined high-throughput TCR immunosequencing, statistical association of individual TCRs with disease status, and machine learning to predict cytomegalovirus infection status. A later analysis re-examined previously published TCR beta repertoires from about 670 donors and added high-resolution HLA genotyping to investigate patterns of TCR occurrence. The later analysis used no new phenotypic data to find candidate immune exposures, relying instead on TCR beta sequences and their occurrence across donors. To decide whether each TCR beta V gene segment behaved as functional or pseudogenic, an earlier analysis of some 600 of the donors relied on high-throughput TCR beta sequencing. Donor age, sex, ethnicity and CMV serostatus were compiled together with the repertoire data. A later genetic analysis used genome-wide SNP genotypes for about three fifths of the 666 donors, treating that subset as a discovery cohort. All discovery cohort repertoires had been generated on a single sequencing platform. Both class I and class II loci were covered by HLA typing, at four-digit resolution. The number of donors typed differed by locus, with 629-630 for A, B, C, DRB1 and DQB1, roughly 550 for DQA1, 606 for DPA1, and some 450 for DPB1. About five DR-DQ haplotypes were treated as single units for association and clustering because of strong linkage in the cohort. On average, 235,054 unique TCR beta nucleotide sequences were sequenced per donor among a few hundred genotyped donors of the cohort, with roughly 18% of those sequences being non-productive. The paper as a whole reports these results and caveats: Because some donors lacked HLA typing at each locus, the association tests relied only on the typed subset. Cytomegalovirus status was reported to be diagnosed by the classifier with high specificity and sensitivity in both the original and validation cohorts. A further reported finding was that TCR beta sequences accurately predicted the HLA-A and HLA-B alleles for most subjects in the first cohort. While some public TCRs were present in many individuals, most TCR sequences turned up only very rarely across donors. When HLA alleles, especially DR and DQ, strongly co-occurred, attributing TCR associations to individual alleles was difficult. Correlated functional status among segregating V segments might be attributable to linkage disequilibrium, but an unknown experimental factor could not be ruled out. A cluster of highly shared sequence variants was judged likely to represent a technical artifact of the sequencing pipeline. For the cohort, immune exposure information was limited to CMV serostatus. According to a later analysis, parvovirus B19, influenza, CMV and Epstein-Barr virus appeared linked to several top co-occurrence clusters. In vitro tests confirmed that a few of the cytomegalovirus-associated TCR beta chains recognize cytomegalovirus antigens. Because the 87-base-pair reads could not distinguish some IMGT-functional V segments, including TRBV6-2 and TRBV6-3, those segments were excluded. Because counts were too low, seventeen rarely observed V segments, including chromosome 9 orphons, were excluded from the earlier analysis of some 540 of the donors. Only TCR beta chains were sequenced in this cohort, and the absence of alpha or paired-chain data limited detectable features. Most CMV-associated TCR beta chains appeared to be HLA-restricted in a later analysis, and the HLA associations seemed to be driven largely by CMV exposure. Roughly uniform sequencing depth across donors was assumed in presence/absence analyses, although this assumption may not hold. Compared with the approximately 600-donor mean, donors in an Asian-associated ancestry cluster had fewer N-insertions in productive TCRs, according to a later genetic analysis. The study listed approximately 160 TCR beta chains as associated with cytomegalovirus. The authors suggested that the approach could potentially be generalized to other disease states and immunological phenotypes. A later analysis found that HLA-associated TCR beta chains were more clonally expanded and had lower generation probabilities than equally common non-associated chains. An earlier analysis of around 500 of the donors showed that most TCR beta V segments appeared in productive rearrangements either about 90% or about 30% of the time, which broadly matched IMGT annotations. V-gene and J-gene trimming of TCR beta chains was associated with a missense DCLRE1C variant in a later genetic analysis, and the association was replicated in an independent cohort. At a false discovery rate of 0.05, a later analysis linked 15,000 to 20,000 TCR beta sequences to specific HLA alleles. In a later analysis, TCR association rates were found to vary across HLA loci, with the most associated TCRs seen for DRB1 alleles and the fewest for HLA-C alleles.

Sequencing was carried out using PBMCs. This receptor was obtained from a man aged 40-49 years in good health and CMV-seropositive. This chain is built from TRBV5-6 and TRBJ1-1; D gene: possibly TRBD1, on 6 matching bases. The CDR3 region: CASSGGHVNTEAFF. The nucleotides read TGTGCCAGCAGCGGGGGACATGTGAACACTGAAGCTTTCTTT.